Below are 26 T cell receptor beta chains sequenced from a single sample in a study of T cell responses to AZD1222 COVID-19 vaccine. The repertoire was sequenced with immunoSEQ multiplex PCR; TCRdb's copy has only in-frame clones and lacks some. This sample has tens of thousands of clones, with under 85% found just once. The specimen was peripheral blood, collected on day 0 of AZD1222 vaccination. These receptors all come from an adult in good health.

The chain joins TRBV12-3 or TRBV12-4 to TRBJ1-2, with no clear D. V shed 3 bases and J shed 8 bases, with 13 bases lying between them. This CDR3 has 13 residues. CDR3 nucleotides: TGTGCCAGCAGTTTCTCCCCTGCGGAGGGCTACACCTTC. It yields the protein CASSFSPAEGYTF.

The V and J genes are TRBV28 and TRBJ1-4, with D perhaps TRBD1 (5 bases). This CDR3 region has 15 residues. Germline V lookup: CDR1 MDHEN, CDR2 SYDVKM. The V gene lost 5 bases and the J gene lost 9 bases, with 19 bases spanning the gap. CDR3: CASSPGGTRNQKLFF. CDR3 DNA: TGTGCCAGCAGTCCCGGCGGGACTCGGAATCAAAAACTGTTTTTT.

The J gene is TRBJ1-5, the V gene TRBV6-2 or TRBV6-3; TRBD1 might be the D (6 bases). Deletions cut 4 bases from V and 2 bases from J, with 12 bases between. Germline V gives CDR1 MNHEY, CDR2 SVGEGT. The CDR3 is made up of 15 amino acids. The CDR3 nucleotides read TGTGCCAGCAGTTCGGGGGGGCTTGGCAATCAGCCCCAGCATTTT. Protein sequence: CASSSGGLGNQPQHF.

The chain employs TRBV5-4 and TRBJ1-3; D unclear. V lost 0 bases and J lost 2, with 9 bases in between. Germline CDR1 and CDR2: SGHNT and YYREEE (reference sequence). CDR3 length equals 15 residues. Here the CDR3 reads CASSLAGPAGNTIYF. CDR3 nucleotide sequence: TGTGCCAGCAGCTTGGCTGGACCAGCTGGAAACACCATATATTTT.

This clone was detected ten times or more. V usage is TRBV5-5 and J usage is TRBJ2-1; the D is unclear. V lost 3 bases and J lost 5, with 15 bases in between. Germline CDR1 and CDR2: SGHKS and YYEKEE (reference sequence). The CDR3 runs to 15 residues. The CDR3 DNA reads as TGTGCCAGCAGCTCCGGCAGTCTTAGGAACAATGAGCAGTTCTTC. Protein: CASSSGSLRNNEQFF.

The genes are TRBV6-5 and TRBJ1-2; tentatively, D is TRBD1 (5 bases). The germline gives CDR1 MNHEY, CDR2 SVGAGI. Trimming shortened V by 7 bases and J by 8 bases, and 17 bases separated the two germline ends. The CDR3 is made up of 13 amino acids. CDR3 residues: CASTRRGGGGYTF. The CDR3 DNA reads as TGTGCCAGCACCCGGCGTGGGGGGGGAGGCTACACCTTC.

J is TRBJ1-5 and V is TRBV2; possible D gene TRBD1, 5 bases. This CDR3 spans 11 amino acids. CDR1 and CDR2 (germline): SNHLY, FYNNEI. Trimming removed 6 bases at V and 9 bases at J, with 9 bases between. The CDR3 loop is CASSGGRPQHF. The DNA for the CDR3 is TGTGCCAGCAGCGGGGGACGGCCCCAGCATTTT.

The V call is TRBV2, the J call TRBJ2-1; possibly TRBD1 for D (5 bases). V was trimmed by 6 bases and J by 10 bases, leaving 7 bases between them. Germline CDR1 SNHLY, CDR2 FYNNEI. The CDR3 is made up of 10 amino acids. The CDR3 protein is CASSTGEQFF. The CDR3 nucleotides are TGTGCCAGCAGCACAGGCGAGCAGTTCTTC.

Concerning this clone: Other nucleotide sequences in the sample specify the same CDR3. V is TRBV5-1 and J is TRBJ1-2; D remains unclear. CDR1 is SGHRS, CDR2 YFSETQ, per germline. Trimming took 0 bases from V and 2 from J, leaving 5 bases between them. This CDR3 region has 13 residues. Here the CDR3 DNA reads TGCGCCAGCAGCTTGGTCGTGAACTATGGCTACACCTTC. Translating it yields CASSLVVNYGYTF.

The V and J genes are TRBV10-2 and TRBJ2-1; no reliable D call. Looked up from germline, CDR1 is WSHSY and CDR2 is SAAADI. V lost 3 bases to trimming and J lost 5 bases, with 20 bases between them. The CDR3 loop spans 17 amino acids. CDR3 amino acids: CASSDLGRHGGNNEQFF. As DNA, the CDR3 is TGCGCCAGCAGTGATCTAGGCCGACACGGCGGTAACAATGAGCAGTTCTTC.

The V call is TRBV3-1 (or the pseudogene TRBV3-2), the J call TRBJ1-4; D uncertain. Germline V gene sequence: CDR1 LGHDT, CDR2 YNNKEL (reference sequence). Trimming took off 4 bases at V and 6 bases at J, with 15 bases between the two ends. CDR3 size: 15 residues. Written as DNA, the CDR3 is TGTGCCAGCAGCCTGAAGGGAGTTAAGGATGAAAAACTGTTTTTT. Amino acid sequence: CASSLKGVKDEKLFF.

The CDR3 is CSVTNPGGSDYEQYF. CDR3 nucleotides: TGCAGCGTTACCAATCCAGGGGGATCCGACTACGAGCAGTACTTC. This chain uses TRBV29-1 with TRBJ2-7; 7 bases map to TRBD1. This CDR3 region has 15 residues. In germline, CDR1 is SQVTM, CDR2 ANQGSEA. Trimming cost V 5 bases and J 3 bases; bases outside gene matches: 13.

This clone was seen once. This chain uses TRBV30 with TRBJ1-2; no reliable D call. The germline V and J ends were trimmed by 0 bases and 4 bases, with 6 bases remaining between them. CDR3 size: 12 residues. Germline loops: CDR1 GTSNPN, CDR2 SVGIG (reference sequence). CDR3 loop: CAWSVTSYGYTF. CDR3 bases: TGTGCCTGGAGTGTGACCTCCTATGGCTACACCTTC. The complete variable domain, with remaining parts taken from reference TRBV30 and TRBJ1-2, reads SQTIHQWPATLVQPVGSPLSLECTVEGTSNPNLYWYRQAAGRGLQLLFYSVGIGQISSEVPQNLSASRPQDRQFILSSKKLLLSDSGFYLCAWSVTSYGYTFGSGTRLTVV.

The chain links TRBV2 to TRBJ2-7; 7 bases are a match to TRBD1. The V and J ends lost 10 bases and 1 base, in that order; junction bases with no gene match: 7. The germline gives CDR1 SNHLY, CDR2 FYNNEI. CDR3 size: 13 residues. The CDR3 protein is CATGQRNSYEQYF. The DNA of the CDR3 is TGTGCCACGGGACAGCGAAATTCCTACGAGCAGTACTTC.

This chain uses TRBV11-2 with TRBJ2-2; the match to TRBD1 covers 7 bases. Germline V lookup: CDR1 SGHAT, CDR2 FQNNGV. CDR3 length: 15 amino acids. Trimming removed 1 base from V and 7 bases from J; junction bases left unmatched: 6. The CDR3: CASSLVARGNGELFF. As DNA, the CDR3 is TGTGCCAGCAGCTTAGTTGCCAGGGGGAACGGGGAGCTGTTTTTT.

The rearrangement uses TRBV10-1 and TRBJ1-5, with unresolved D. The V end lost 7 bases, the J end lost 6 bases, and 7 bases lay between the germline ends. The germline V gene encodes CDR1 WNHNN and CDR2 SYGVQD (reference sequence). CDR3 size: 11 residues. CDR3: CASNRGQPQHF. CDR3 nucleotides: TGCGCCAGCAACAGAGGTCAGCCCCAGCATTTT.

V usage is TRBV21-1 and J usage is TRBJ1-2. TRBV21-1 represents a pseudogene. CDR3 length equals 13 residues. CDR3 in amino acids: CASTSLGERGYTF. The CDR3 coding sequence is TGTGCCAGCACAAGCCTTGGGGAGAGGGGCTACACCTTC.

This chain connects TRBV28 to TRBJ2-5; TRBD1 matches at 9 bases. CDR1 is MDHEN, CDR2 SYDVKM, per germline. Trimming at V came to 6 bases and at J to 7 bases, leaving 9 bases not matched to a gene. There are 14 residues in the CDR3. Written as DNA, the CDR3 is TGTGCCAGCAGCCTGCGGGACAGGGTAGGGACCCAGTACTTC. Encoded protein: CASSLRDRVGTQYF.

The chain is built from TRBV10-2 and TRBJ2-5, with TRBD2 matching over 11 bases. Germline V gene lookup returns CDR1 WSHSY and CDR2 SAAADI. The J segment lost 4 bases and the V segment lost 2 bases, leaving 9 bases of the junction unmatched. The CDR3 runs to 17 residues. CDR3 region: CASSETILAGGGETQYF. The CDR3 DNA is TGCGCCAGCAGTGAGACCATTCTAGCGGGAGGAGGAGAGACCCAGTACTTC.

The chain employs TRBV9 and TRBJ1-3; TRBD1 might be the D (5 bases). This CDR3 is built from 15 residues. In germline, CDR1 is SGDLS, CDR2 YYNGEE. Trimming removed 2 bases at V and 1 base at J, with 10 bases between. The chain's CDR3 is CASSVKGSSGNTIYF. DNA for the CDR3: TGTGCCAGCAGCGTTAAGGGGTCATCTGGAAACACCATATATTTT.

In the case of this clone: Germline is not matched at one junction end, which may reflect a read error. This sample includes further DNA sequences coding for the same CDR3. CDR3 bases: TGCGCCAGCAGCCAAGGGACAGTCCTCCAGACCTATAATTCACCCCTCCACTTC. This gives the protein CASSQGTVLQTYNSPLHF. The chain employs TRBV4-1 and TRBJ1-6; perhaps TRBD1 as D (6 bases). The CDR3 length is 18 residues. Per germline, CDR1 MGHRA and CDR2 YSYEKL.

This chain uses TRBV24-1 with TRBJ1-4, with 7 nucleotides matching TRBD1. Looked up from germline, CDR1 is KGHDR and CDR2 is SFDVKD. CDR3 size: 15 residues. Trimming removed 3 bases from V and 7 bases from J; junction bases left unmatched: 7. The chain's CDR3 is CATSDPAGTVEKLFF. CDR3 nucleotides: TGTGCCACCAGTGATCCCGCGGGGACAGTTGAAAAACTGTTTTTT.

J is TRBJ2-7 and V is TRBV10-1; possible D gene TRBD2, 6 bases. Trimming pared 0 bases from V and 4 bases from J, leaving 7 bases between. The V gene's germline CDR1 is WNHNN and CDR2 SYGVQD (reference sequence). The CDR3 length is 13 residues. CDR3 loop: CASSESGRYEQYF. CDR3 in DNA: TGCGCCAGCAGTGAGTCAGGGAGGTACGAGCAGTACTTC.

The chain combines TRBV11-2 with TRBJ1-3; unclear D gene. The ends were cut back, 5 bases at V and 4 bases at J, with 18 bases in the middle. CDR1 SGHAT and CDR2 FQNNGV come from the germline V gene. The CDR3 extends over 16 amino acids. CDR3 DNA: TGTGCCAGCAGCCCCCTCGGGCCCCCGGGAGGAAACACCATATATTTT. It translates to CASSPLGPPGGNTIYF.

This chain uses TRBV6-2 or TRBV6-3 with TRBJ1-1; D is unclear. CDR3 length: 11 amino acids. The germline V gene encodes CDR1 MNHEY and CDR2 SVGEGT. Trimming removed 3 bases at V and 5 bases at J, with 4 bases between. CDR3 nucleotides: TGTGCCAGCAGTTATGGTACTGAAGCTTTCTTT. Its translation is CASSYGTEAFF.

The chain combines TRBV3-1 (or the pseudogene TRBV3-2) with TRBJ2-1; the D gene is possibly TRBD2 (6 bases). V lost 4 bases to trimming and J lost 6 bases, with 16 bases between them. Germline lookup yields CDR1 LGHDT and CDR2 YNNKEL (reference sequence). The CDR3 length is 15 residues. CDR3 DNA: TGTGCCAGCAGCCCAGTAGCGGTCCAGGGCAATGAGCAGTTCTTC. Residues: CASSPVAVQGNEQFF.